This T cell receptor (beta chain) emerged from a study of T cell repertoires in cytomegalovirus infection. For the study at large: Public TCR beta signatures indicated both CMV infection and matching HLA type.

TCRdb re-analysed the reads in MiXCR, keeping a single row per CDR3 protein. The sample contains fewer than 550,000 distinct CDR3 sequences, about 15% of which appear only once. CDR1 and CDR2 from the germline V gene are DFQATT and SNEGSKA (reference sequence). The V end lost 0 bases, the J end lost 8 bases, and 19 bases lay between the germline ends. This CDR3 has 15 amino acids. Many counts were recorded for this clonotype. Its antigen is currently unknown. Whole-study findings and limits: Carriers of CMV plus the relevant HLA were identified by cumulative public TCR beta family frequency. CMV-specific TCR beta clonotypes restricted by HLA-C were the ones dominating the ex vivo response.

Sequenced material: CD8+ T cells from PBMCs. The chain recombines TRBV20-1 with TRBJ1-2; a weak D match, TRBD1 (5 bases). The receptor was isolated from a human donor in good health (CMV status not recorded). Some clones in this sample may be carry-over from other donors' samples. In nucleotides, the CDR3 is TGCAGTGCTAGAGATCGCGGGGGATCTGCGCGGGGCTACACCTTC. It codes for CSARDRGGSARGYTF.